Each of the 6 T cell receptor beta chains below was sequenced from the same sample in a study of cytomegalovirus exposure and HLA in healthy donors. The PCR was carried out with 60 Vbeta primers and 13 Jbeta primers. The assay was immunoSEQ multiplex PCR, and TCRdb's table has in-frame clones only and misses some. Its listing shows more than 95,000 clones. Sequenced sample: PBMCs. Every receptor here comes from a man aged 35 to 55 in good health and CMV-seronegative.

The chain joins TRBV7-8 to TRBJ2-7; 8 nucleotides match TRBD2. The CDR3 extends over 15 amino acids. Germline V CDR1 and CDR2: SGHVS, FQNEAQ. V lost 2 bases, J lost 2 bases, and 5 bases stayed unmatched. As DNA, the CDR3 is TGTGCCAGCAGCTTACATAGCGGGATCGCCTACGAGCAGTACTTC. It is translated as CASSLHSGIAYEQYF.

The chain links TRBV6-5 to TRBJ1-2; a weak D match, TRBD1 (5 bases). Per germline, CDR1 MNHEY and CDR2 SVGAGI. V shed 5 bases and J shed 8 bases, with 21 bases lying between them. The CDR3 is made up of 15 amino acids. The CDR3 nucleotides are TGTGCCAGCAGTACCATGTCAAGGGGCGGTCTCGGCTACACCTTC. Translated, it gives CASSTMSRGGLGYTF.

The gene calls are TRBV7-9 and TRBJ1-4, with TRBD1 matching over 9 bases. The V and J ends lost 1 base and 6 bases, in that order; junction bases with no gene match: 0. Per germline, CDR1 SEHNR and CDR2 FQNEAQ (reference sequence). The CDR3 runs 14 residues. The CDR3 loop reads CASSLGQGDEKLFF. In DNA form, the CDR3 reads TGTGCCAGCAGCTTAGGACAGGGGGATGAAAAACTGTTTTTT.

The chain is built from TRBV11-3 and TRBJ2-5; D is perhaps TRBD2 (7 bases). Germline V gene data show CDR1 as SGHNT and CDR2 as YENEEA. V was clipped by 3 bases and J by 1 base, with 12 bases between them. The CDR3 totals 15 residues. This chain's CDR3 is CASSFRGGGQETQYF. The CDR3 DNA reads as TGTGCCAGCAGCTTCAGGGGAGGGGGCCAAGAGACCCAGTACTTC.

V is TRBV7-8 and J is TRBJ1-2; D remains unclear. The V gene lost 1 base and the J gene lost 4 bases, with 19 bases spanning the gap. Germline CDR1 and CDR2: SGHVS and FQNEAQ. This CDR3 has 17 amino acids. The chain's CDR3 is CASSLGVGVPVSYGYTF. The CDR3 DNA reads TGTGCCAGCAGCTTAGGAGTGGGAGTTCCTGTCTCCTATGGCTACACCTTC.

J is TRBJ1-4 and V is TRBV7-9, with 9 nucleotides matching TRBD1. CDR3 length equals 14 residues. The ends lost 6 bases at V and 7 bases at J; junction bases unmatched: 6. Per the germline V gene, CDR1 is SEHNR and CDR2 is FQNEAQ (reference sequence). The CDR3 sequence is CASREQGAGEKLFF. For the CDR3, the DNA is TGTGCCAGCAGAGAACAGGGGGCAGGTGAAAAACTGTTTTTT.